This T cell receptor (beta chain) was retrieved from a study of spatial heterogeneity in lung cancer. For the study at large: Follow-up PBMC specimens underwent sequencing when available; their median timing was roughly 24 months after resection. Consistent detection of more beta-chain than alpha-chain sequences was observed.

This clonotype has only a few counts. Its target is unknown. Single TCR cDNA molecules each had their own unique molecular identifier. MiXCR, run by TCRdb on the 5' RACE reads, gives a single entry per CDR3 protein. Of roughly 120,000 distinct CDR3 sequences listed, 9% to 15% are singletons. Noted time point: blood at routine non-recurrence follow-up after resection. The input material, whole RNA from tumor, nontumor lung or frozen PBMC, was sequenced unsorted. Trimming at V came to 6 bases and at J to 7 bases, leaving 5 bases not matched to a gene. CDR1 SGHAT and CDR2 FQDESV come from the germline V gene (reference sequence). This CDR3 has 12 amino acids. Study observations and caveats: Among blood samples, ubiquitous expanded tumor TCRs appeared more at resection than at follow-up.

This TCR was sampled from a male donor with early-stage non-small cell lung cancer. The specimen was PBMCs, collected at follow-up. This chain joins TRBV11-1 and TRBJ2-7; the match to TRBD1 covers 8 bases. The CDR3 DNA is TGTGCCAGCAGGCGTGACAGGGGAGAGCAGTACTTC. Protein: CASRRDRGEQYF.